This entry lists 8 T cell receptor beta chains sequenced from one sample in a study of cytomegalovirus exposure and HLA in healthy donors. TCRdb keeps only in-frame clones here, not all; method: immunoSEQ multiplex PCR. Here the sample spans about 120,000 clones, 88% being singletons. The specimen sequenced was PBMCs. The source is a man younger than 35 in good health and CMV-seronegative.

J is TRBJ2-7 and V is TRBV5-1, with D possibly matching TRBD2 (6 bases). Trimming removed 3 bases at V and 6 bases at J, with 22 bases between. CDR1 and CDR2 (germline): SGHRS, YFSETQ. The CDR3 consists of 16 residues. The CDR3 nucleotides are TGCGCCAGCAGCTCATACCTGGCCGGGGACTCTACCGAGCAGTACTTC. This gives the protein CASSSYLAGDSTEQYF.

The CDR3 loop is CASSDSNRVVFF. The CDR3 DNA reads TGTGCCAGCAGTGACTCGAACAGGGTCGTATTCTTC. This rearrangement joins TRBV6-4 to TRBJ2-1; TRBD1 is a possible D gene (6 bases). V shed 0 bases and J shed 16 bases, with 13 bases lying between them. CDR1 and CDR2 from the germline V gene are MRHNA and SNTAGT. The CDR3 totals 12 residues.

The chain has TRBV18 and TRBJ2-1; weak D call: TRBD1 (6 bases). The V end lost 0 bases, the J end lost 10 bases, and 7 bases lay between the germline ends. Germline CDR1 and CDR2: KGHSH and LQKENI. This CDR3 spans 12 amino acids. CDR3 DNA: TGTGCCAGCTCACCACCAGGACAGGAGCAGTTCTTC. Its protein is CASSPPGQEQFF.

The chain links TRBV25-1 to TRBJ2-7; 8 bases line up with TRBD1. Germline CDR1 and CDR2: MGHDK and SYGVNS. The CDR3 sequence is 13 residues long. J lost 4 bases, V lost 6 bases, and 5 bases had no gene match. The CDR3 bases are TGTGCCAGCAGGACAGACAGGGGTTACGAGCAGTACTTC. Translating gives CASRTDRGYEQYF.

This clone showed up just a few times. The chain links TRBV5-1 to TRBJ1-2; maybe TRBD1 (5 bases). The CDR3 loop spans 13 amino acids. Trimming took off 0 bases at V and 4 bases at J, with 7 bases between the two ends. Germline CDR1 is SGHRS and CDR2 is YFSETQ. The CDR3 loop reads CASSLAGIYGYTF. CDR3 bases: TGCGCCAGCAGCTTGGCAGGGATCTATGGCTACACCTTC.

V and J are TRBV19 and TRBJ2-3; 8 bases agree with TRBD2. This CDR3 is 13 amino acids long. The germline CDR1 and CDR2 sequences are LNHDA and SQIVND (reference sequence). V was pared by 6 bases and J by 1 base, with 0 bases of the junction left unmatched. As DNA, the CDR3 is TGTGCCAGTAGGACTAGCGGCACAGATACGCAGTATTTT. This translates into CASRTSGTDTQYF.

The chain recombines TRBV7-9 with TRBJ1-2; D ambiguous. Germline V CDR1 and CDR2: SEHNR, FQNEAQ (reference sequence). The CDR3 spans 14 residues. The V end lost 5 bases, the J end lost 5 bases, and 15 bases lay between the germline ends. CDR3 bases: TGTGCCAGCAGCGCAATGGACGGGATGTATGGCTACACCTTC. It specifies CASSAMDGMYGYTF. Variable domain in full (rest from reference TRBV7-9 and TRBJ1-2): DTGVSQNPRHKITKRGQNVTFRCDPISEHNRLYWYRQTLGQGPEFLTYFQNEAQLEKSRLLSDRFSAERPKGSFSTLEIQRTEQGDSAMYLCASSAMDGMYGYTFGSGTRLTVV.

This sequence joins TRBV27 and TRBJ2-7, with 7 bases that match TRBD1. CDR3 length equals 16 residues. Per germline, CDR1 MNHEY and CDR2 SMNVEV (reference sequence). V lost 3 bases to trimming and J lost 5 bases; unmatched junction nucleotides: 13. The CDR3, as DNA: TGTGCCAGCAGTTTTGGTCCGAGGTACAGGGGAAACGAGCAGTACTTC. Protein product: CASSFGPRYRGNEQYF.